This T cell receptor (beta chain) was captured by sequencing in a study of CD8+ T cells in alopecia areata. Study observations and caveats: Among the top 100, expanded CD8+ clones were significantly decreased by tofacitinib, as was scalp clonality. Lesional scalp exceeded normal scalp in clonality, especially in alopecia totalis/universalis. The study found that many expanded lesional clones persisted in scalp and blood during tofacitinib. It was less clear whether patients shared TCRs than it was in mice, possibly because of HLA.

CDR3 length: 14 amino acids. With 1 base removed from V and 10 bases from J, the gap between germline ends came to 16 bases. Germline lookup yields CDR1 SGHTA and CDR2 FQGNSA. As for treatment: oral pan-JAK inhibitor, 5-10 mg twice daily. Following extraction, RNA underwent reverse transcription to cDNA, which served as the sequencing template. The repertoire was sequenced with immunoSEQ multiplex PCR; TCRdb's copy has only in-frame clones and lacks some. The sample lists roughly 250,000 clones, 60% occurring once. Worth noting for this clone: As yet, its antigen is unknown.

The receptor's source is a human donor with alopecia areata. The chain is built from TRBV7-2 and TRBJ1-1; unclear D gene. The starting material was CD4+ T cells sorted from blood, obtained around week 54, from a patient treated with tofacitinib. CDR3: CASSLVGPGMGAFF. Written as DNA, the CDR3 is TGTGCCAGCAGCTTAGTGGGCCCGGGGATGGGAGCTTTCTTT.